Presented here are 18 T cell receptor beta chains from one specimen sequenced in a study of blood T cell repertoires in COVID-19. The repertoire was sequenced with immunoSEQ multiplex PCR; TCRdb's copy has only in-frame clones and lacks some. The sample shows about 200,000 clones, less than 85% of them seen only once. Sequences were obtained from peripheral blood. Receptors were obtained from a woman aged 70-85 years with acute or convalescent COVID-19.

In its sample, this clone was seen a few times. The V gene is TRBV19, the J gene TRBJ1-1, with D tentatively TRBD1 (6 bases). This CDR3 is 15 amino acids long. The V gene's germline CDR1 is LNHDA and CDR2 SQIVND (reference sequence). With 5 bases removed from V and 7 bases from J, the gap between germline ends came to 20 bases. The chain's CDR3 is CASSPAATGGLEAFF. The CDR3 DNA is TGTGCCAGTAGTCCGGCAGCGACCGGGGGGCTTGAAGCTTTCTTT.

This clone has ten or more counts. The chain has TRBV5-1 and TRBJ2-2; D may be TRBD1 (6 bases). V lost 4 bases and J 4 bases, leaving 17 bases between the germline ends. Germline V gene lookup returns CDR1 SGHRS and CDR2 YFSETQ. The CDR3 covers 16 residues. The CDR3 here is CASSPQQGGSTGELFF. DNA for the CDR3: TGCGCCAGCAGCCCCCAACAGGGCGGTTCCACCGGGGAGCTGTTTTTT.

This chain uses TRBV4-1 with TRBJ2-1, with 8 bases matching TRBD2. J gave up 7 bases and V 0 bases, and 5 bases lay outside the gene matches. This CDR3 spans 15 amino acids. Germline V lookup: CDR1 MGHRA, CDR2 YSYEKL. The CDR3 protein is CASSQDWREVNEQFF. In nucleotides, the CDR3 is TGCGCCAGCAGCCAAGATTGGCGGGAGGTAAATGAGCAGTTCTTC.

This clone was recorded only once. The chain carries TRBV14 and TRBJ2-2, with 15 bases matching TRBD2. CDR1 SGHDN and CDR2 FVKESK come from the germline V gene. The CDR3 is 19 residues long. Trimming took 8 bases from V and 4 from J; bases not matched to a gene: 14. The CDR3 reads CASRPRTSGRAGGTGELFF. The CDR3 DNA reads TGTGCCAGCCGGCCCCGGACTAGCGGGAGGGCCGGAGGCACCGGGGAGCTGTTTTTT.

This CDR3 is CASRPRGLAGGLSYEQYF. CDR3 DNA sequence: TGTGCAAGTCGCCCTCGGGGACTAGCGGGAGGGTTAAGCTACGAGCAGTACTTC. The genes are TRBV12-2 and TRBJ2-7; TRBD2 is the table's D call, not checked against the DNA. TRBV12-2 corresponds to a pseudogene. The CDR3 runs to 18 residues.

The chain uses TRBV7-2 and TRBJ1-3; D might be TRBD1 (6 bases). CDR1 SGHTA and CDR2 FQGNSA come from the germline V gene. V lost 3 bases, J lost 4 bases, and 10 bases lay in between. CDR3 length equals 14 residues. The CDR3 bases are TGTGCCAGCAGCTTGGCAGGGGTGGGAAACACCATATATTTT. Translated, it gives CASSLAGVGNTIYF.

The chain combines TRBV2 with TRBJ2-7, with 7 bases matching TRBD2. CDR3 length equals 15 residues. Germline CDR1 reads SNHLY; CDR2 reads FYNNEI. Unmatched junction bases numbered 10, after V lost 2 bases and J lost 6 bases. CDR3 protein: CASSEQRGSGSEQYF. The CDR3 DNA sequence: TGTGCCAGCAGTGAACAGCGGGGCAGCGGGTCCGAGCAGTACTTC.

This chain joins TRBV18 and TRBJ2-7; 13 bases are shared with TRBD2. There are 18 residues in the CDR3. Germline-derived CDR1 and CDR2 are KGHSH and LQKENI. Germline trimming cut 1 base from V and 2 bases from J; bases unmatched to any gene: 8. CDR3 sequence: CASSPLKPGLAGPYEQYF. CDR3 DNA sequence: TGTGCCAGCTCACCACTCAAACCGGGACTAGCGGGACCCTACGAGCAGTACTTC.

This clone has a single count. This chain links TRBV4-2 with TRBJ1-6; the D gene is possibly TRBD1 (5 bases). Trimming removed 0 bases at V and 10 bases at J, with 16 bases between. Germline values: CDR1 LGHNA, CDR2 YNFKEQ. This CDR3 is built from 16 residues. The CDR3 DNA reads TGTGCCAGCAGCCAAGATTCAGGGACTTCATACTCACCCCTCCACTTT. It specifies CASSQDSGTSYSPLHF.

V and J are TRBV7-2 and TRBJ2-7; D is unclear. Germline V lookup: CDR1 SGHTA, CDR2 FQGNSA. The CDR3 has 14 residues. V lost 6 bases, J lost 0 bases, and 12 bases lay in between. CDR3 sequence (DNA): TGTGCCAGCAGATCATCACGTAGCTCCTACGAGCAGTACTTC. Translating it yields CASRSSRSSYEQYF. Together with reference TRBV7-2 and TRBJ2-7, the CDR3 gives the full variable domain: GAGVSQSPSNKVTEKGKDVELRCDPISGHTALYWYRQSLGQGLEFLIYFQGNSAPDKSGLPSDRFSAERTGGSVSTLTIQRTQQEDSAVYLCASRSSRSSYEQYFGPGTRLTVT.

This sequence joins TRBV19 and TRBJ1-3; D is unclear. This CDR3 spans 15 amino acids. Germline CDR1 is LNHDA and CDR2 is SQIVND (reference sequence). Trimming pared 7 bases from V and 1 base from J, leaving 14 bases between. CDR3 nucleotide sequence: TGTGCCAGTACCCCCACGGGGAAGTCTGGAAACACCATATATTTT. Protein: CASTPTGKSGNTIYF.

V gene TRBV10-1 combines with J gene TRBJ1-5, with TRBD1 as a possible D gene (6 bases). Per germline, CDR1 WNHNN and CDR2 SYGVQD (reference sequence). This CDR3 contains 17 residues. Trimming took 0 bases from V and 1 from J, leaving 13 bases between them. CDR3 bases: TGCGCCAGCAGTGAGTCTGGGGCAGGGGTAAGCAATCAGCCCCAGCATTTT. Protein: CASSESGAGVSNQPQHF.

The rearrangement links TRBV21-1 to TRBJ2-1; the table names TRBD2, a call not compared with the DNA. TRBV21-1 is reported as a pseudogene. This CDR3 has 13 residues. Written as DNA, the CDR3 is TGTGCCAGCAGCGCAACTAGCGGGTGTAAGCAGTTCTTC. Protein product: CASSATSGCKQFF.

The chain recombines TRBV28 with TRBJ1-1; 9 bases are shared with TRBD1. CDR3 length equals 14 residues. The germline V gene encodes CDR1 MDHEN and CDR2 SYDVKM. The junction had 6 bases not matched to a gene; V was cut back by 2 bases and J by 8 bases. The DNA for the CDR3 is TGTGCCAGCAGTTTAGTAGGGGACAGGGAAGAAGCTTTCTTT. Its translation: CASSLVGDREEAFF.

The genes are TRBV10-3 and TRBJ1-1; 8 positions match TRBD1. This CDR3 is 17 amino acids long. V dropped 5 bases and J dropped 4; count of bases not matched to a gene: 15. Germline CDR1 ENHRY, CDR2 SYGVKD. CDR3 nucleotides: TGTGCCATCAGTCGCCGCGACAGGGGTCGGGTGAGCACTGAAGCTTTCTTT. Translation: CAISRRDRGRVSTEAFF.

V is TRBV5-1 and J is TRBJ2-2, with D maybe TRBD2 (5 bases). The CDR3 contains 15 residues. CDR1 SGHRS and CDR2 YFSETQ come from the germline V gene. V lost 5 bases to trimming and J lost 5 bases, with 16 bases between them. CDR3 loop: CASSDLASGTGELFF. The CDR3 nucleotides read TGCGCCAGCAGTGATCTGGCGTCGGGAACCGGGGAGCTGTTTTTT.

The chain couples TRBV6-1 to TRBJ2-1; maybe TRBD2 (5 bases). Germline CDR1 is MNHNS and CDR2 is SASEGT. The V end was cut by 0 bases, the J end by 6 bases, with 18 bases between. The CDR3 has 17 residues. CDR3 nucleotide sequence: TGTGCCAGCAGTGAAGCCTCGTCGGTTTTCCGGGGCAATGAGCAGTTCTTC. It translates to CASSEASSVFRGNEQFF.

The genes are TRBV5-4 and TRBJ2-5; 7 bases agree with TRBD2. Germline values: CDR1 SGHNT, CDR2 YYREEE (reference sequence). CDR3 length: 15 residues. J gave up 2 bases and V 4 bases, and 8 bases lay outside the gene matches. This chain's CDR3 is CASSPPGLQQETQYF. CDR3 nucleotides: TGTGCCAGCAGCCCGCCGGGACTACAGCAAGAGACCCAGTACTTC.